Listed here is a single TCR beta chain. The target antigen is unknown. The sample originates from a study of cytotoxic CD8 clonotypes in ibrutinib-treated CLL. For the study at large: Response material was collected after a median around 12 months of treatment, range 6 to 36. Mean productive templates were roughly 280,000; mean productive rearrangements were 94,082.

Cryopreserved PBMCs were the source of approximately 2 micrograms of genomic DNA, which went to TCR beta libraries. The protocol was immunoSEQ multiplex PCR, while the TCRdb copy is restricted to in-frame clones and leaves out a portion. The profile shows approximately 80,000 clones, roughly 84% of them singletons. Regarding the study as a whole: Treatment left the uncommon public clonotypes either contracted or stable in frequency.

This TCR derives from a human donor with chronic lymphocytic leukemia. The specimen was PBMCs, collected before ibrutinib treatment.

CDR3 region: CASSPFQNTGELFF. The CDR3, as DNA: TGCGCCAGCAGCCCCTTTCAGAACACCGGGGAGCTGTTTTTT. The chain couples TRBV5-1 to TRBJ2-2; D gene unclear. CDR1 is SGHRS, CDR2 YFSETQ, per germline. Trimming took 4 bases from V and 1 from J, leaving 8 bases between them. CDR3 length equals 14 residues.